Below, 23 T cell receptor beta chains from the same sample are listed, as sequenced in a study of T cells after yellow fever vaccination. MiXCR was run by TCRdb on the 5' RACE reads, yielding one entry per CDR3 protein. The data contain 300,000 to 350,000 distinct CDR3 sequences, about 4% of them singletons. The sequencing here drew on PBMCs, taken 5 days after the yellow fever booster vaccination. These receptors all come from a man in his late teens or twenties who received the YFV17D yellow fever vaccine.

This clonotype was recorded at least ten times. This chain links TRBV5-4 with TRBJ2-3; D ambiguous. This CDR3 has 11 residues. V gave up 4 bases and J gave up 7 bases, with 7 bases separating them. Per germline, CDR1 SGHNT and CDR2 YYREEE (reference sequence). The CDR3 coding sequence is TGTGCCAGCAGCCGTCAGAATACGCAGTATTTT. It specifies CASSRQNTQYF.

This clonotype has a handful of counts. The CDR3 spells CASSQGWAAGDYNEQFF. In DNA form, the CDR3 reads TGTGCCAGCAGCCAAGGGTGGGCAGCGGGGGACTACAATGAGCAGTTCTTC. The chain recombines TRBV3-1 with TRBJ2-1; the match to TRBD2 covers 8 bases. This CDR3 has 17 residues. CDR1 and CDR2 from the germline V gene are LGHDT and YNNKEL (reference sequence). V lost 1 base and J lost 3; bases outside the gene matches: 8.

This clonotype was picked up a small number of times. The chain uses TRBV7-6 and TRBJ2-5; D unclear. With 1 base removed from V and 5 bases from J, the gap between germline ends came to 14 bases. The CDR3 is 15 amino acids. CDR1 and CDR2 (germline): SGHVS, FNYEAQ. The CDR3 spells CASSLGNPVRETQYF. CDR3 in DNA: TGTGCCAGCAGCTTAGGAAATCCAGTCAGGGAGACCCAGTACTTC. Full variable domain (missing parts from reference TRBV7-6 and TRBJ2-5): GAGVSQSPRYKVTKRGQDVALRCDPISGHVSLYWYRQALGQGPEFLTYFNYEAQQDKSGLPNDRFSAERPEGSISTLTIQRTEQRDSAMYRCASSLGNPVRETQYFGPGTRLLVL.

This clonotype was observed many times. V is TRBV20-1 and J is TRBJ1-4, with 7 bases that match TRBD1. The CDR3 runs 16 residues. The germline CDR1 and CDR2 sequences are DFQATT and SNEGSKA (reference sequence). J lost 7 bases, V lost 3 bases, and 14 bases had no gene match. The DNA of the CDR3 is TGCAGTGCTAGGGCCAGGGGGGTTATGCGAAGTGAAAAACTGTTTTTT. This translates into CSARARGVMRSEKLFF.

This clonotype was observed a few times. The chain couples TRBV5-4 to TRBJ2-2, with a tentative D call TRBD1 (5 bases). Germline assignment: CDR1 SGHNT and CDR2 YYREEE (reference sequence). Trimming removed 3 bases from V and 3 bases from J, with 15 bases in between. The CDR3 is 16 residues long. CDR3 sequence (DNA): TGTGCCAGCAGCTCTCCTGCTCGACAGCACACCGGGGAGCTGTTTTTT. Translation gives CASSSPARQHTGELFF.

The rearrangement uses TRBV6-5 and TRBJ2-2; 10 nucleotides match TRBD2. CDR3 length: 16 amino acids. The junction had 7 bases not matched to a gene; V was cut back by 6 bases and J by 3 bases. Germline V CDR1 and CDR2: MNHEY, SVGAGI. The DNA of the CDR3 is TGTGCCAGCAGACGTAGCGGGGGGACCTACACCGGGGAGCTGTTTTTT. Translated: CASRRSGGTYTGELFF.

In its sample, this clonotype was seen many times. The CDR3 here is CASSVAYRETSPLHF. The CDR3 region has the DNA TGTGCCAGCAGCGTAGCGTACAGGGAGACTTCACCCCTCCACTTT. The genes are TRBV9 and TRBJ1-6, with D maybe TRBD1 (6 bases). CDR3 length: 15 amino acids. Germline-derived CDR1 and CDR2 are SGDLS and YYNGEE. Trimming stripped 0 bases from V and 9 bases from J, with 13 bases between.

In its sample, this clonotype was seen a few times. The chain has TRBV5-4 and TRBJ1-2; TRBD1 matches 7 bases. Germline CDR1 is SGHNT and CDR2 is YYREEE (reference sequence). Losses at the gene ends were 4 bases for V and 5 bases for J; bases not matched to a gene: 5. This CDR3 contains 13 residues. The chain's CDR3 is CASSMDRLYGYTF. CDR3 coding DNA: TGTGCCAGCAGCATGGACAGGTTGTATGGCTACACCTTC.

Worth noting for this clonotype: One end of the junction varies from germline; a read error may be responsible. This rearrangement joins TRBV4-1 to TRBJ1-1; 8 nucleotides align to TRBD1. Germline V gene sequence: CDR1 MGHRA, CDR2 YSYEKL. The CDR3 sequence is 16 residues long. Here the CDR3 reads CASSSYPQDREVVMIF. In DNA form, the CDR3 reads TGCGCCAGCAGCTCTTACCCCCAGGACAGGGAGGTCGTTATGATCTTT.

CDR3 DNA: TGTGCCACTCATCGCGGGACAGGGACCAACAATGAGCAGTTCTTC. Translated: CATHRGTGTNNEQFF. The gene calls are TRBV10-3 and TRBJ2-1; 9 nucleotides line up with TRBD1. With V trimmed by 10 bases and J by 5 bases, 12 bases remained unmatched. In germline, CDR1 is ENHRY, CDR2 SYGVKD. CDR3 length equals 15 residues.

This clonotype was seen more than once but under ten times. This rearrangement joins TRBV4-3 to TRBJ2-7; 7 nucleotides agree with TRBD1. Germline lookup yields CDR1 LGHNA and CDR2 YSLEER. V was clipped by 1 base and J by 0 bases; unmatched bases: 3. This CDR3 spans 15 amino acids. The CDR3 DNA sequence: TGCGCCAGCAGCCAAGTAAGGGACAGCTCCTACGAGCAGTACTTC. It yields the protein CASSQVRDSSYEQYF.

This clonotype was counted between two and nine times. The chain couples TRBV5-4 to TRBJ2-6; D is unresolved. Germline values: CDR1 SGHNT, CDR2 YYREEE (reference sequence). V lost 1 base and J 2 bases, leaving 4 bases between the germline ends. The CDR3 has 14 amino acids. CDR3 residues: CASSLSPGANVLTF. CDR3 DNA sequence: TGTGCCAGCAGCTTGAGCCCTGGGGCCAACGTCCTGACTTTC.

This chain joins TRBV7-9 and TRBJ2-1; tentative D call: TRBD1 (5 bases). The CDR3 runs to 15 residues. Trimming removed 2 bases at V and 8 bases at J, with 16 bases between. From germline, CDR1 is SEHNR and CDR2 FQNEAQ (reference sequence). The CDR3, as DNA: TGTGCCAGCAGCTTATCCAGGGTAGCCAGGGATGAGCAGTTCTTC. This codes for CASSLSRVARDEQFF.

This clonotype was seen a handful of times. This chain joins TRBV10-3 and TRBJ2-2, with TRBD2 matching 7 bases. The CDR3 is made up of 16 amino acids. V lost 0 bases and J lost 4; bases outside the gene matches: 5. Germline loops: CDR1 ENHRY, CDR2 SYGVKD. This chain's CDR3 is CAISESKSGGTGELFF. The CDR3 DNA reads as TGTGCCATCAGTGAGTCGAAGTCGGGGGGCACCGGGGAGCTGTTTTTT.

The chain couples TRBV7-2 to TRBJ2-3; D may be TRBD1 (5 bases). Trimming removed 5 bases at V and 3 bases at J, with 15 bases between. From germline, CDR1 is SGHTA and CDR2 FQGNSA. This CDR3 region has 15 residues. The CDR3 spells CASSLQALRTDTQYF. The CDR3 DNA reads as TGTGCCAGCAGCCTACAGGCGCTCCGGACAGATACGCAGTATTTT.

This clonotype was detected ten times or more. CDR3 DNA: TGCAGTGCTAGTCGCACAGCCCGGCGACGAGAAAAACTGTTTTTT. It encodes CSASRTARRREKLFF. The J gene is TRBJ1-4, the V gene TRBV20-1; no definite D call. The CDR3 runs 15 residues. V lost 3 bases and J 8 bases, leaving 19 bases between the germline ends. Per the germline V gene, CDR1 is DFQATT and CDR2 is SNEGSKA (reference sequence).

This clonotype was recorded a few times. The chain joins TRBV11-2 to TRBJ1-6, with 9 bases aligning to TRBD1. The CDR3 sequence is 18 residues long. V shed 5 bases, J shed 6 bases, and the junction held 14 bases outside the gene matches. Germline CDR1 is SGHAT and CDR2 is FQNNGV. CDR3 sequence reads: CASSPGGQGGKSNSPLHF. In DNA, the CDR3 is TGTGCCAGCAGCCCCGGGGGACAGGGCGGCAAGAGTAATTCACCCCTCCACTTT.

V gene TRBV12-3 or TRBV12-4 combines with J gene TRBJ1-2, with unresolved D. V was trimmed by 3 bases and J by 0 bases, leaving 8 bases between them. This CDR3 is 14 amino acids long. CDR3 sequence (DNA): TGTGCCAGCAGTTTCGGGTACACTAACTATGGCTACACCTTC. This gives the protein CASSFGYTNYGYTF.

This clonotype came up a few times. The CDR3 sequence is CASSQPHRGTNGYTF. DNA of the CDR3: TGCGCCAGCAGCCAACCGCACAGGGGAACGAATGGCTACACCTTC. The chain links TRBV4-1 to TRBJ1-2; 7 positions match TRBD1. V gave up 2 bases and J gave up 6 bases; unmatched junction bases: 9. The CDR3 runs 15 residues. Germline-derived CDR1 and CDR2 are MGHRA and YSYEKL.

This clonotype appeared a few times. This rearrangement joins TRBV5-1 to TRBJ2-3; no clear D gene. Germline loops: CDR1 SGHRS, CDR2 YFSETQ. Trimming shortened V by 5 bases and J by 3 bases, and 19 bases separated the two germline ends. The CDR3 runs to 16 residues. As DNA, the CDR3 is TGCGCCAGCAGGGAATTTGTTGGAGCGAGGACAGATACGCAGTATTTT. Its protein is CASREFVGARTDTQYF.

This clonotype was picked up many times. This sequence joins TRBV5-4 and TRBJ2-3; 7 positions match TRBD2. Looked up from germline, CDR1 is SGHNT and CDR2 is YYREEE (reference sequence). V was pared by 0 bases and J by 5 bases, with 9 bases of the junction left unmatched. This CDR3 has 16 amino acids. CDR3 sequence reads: CASSLAVTGEGDTQYF. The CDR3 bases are TGTGCCAGCAGCTTGGCCGTTACGGGGGAGGGAGATACGCAGTATTTT.

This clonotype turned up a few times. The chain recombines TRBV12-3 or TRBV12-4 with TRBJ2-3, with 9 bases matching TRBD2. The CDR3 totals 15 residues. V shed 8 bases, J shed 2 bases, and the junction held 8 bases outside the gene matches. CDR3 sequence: CASAPQRGATDTQYF. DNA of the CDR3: TGTGCCAGCGCCCCACAGCGGGGGGCCACAGATACGCAGTATTTT.

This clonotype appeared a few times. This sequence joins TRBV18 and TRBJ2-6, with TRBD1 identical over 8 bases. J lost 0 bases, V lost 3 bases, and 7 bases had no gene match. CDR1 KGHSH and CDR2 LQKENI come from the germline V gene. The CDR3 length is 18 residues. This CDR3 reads CASSPPGQATSGANVLTF. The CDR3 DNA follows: TGTGCCAGCTCACCGCCGGGACAGGCGACCTCTGGGGCCAACGTCCTGACTTTC. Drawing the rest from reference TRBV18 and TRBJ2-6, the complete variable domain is NAGVMQNPRHLVRRRGQEARLRCSPMKGHSHVYWYRQLPEEGLKFMVYLQKENIIDESGMPKERFSAEFPKEGPSILRIQQVVRGDSAAYFCASSPPGQATSGANVLTFGAGSRLTVL.